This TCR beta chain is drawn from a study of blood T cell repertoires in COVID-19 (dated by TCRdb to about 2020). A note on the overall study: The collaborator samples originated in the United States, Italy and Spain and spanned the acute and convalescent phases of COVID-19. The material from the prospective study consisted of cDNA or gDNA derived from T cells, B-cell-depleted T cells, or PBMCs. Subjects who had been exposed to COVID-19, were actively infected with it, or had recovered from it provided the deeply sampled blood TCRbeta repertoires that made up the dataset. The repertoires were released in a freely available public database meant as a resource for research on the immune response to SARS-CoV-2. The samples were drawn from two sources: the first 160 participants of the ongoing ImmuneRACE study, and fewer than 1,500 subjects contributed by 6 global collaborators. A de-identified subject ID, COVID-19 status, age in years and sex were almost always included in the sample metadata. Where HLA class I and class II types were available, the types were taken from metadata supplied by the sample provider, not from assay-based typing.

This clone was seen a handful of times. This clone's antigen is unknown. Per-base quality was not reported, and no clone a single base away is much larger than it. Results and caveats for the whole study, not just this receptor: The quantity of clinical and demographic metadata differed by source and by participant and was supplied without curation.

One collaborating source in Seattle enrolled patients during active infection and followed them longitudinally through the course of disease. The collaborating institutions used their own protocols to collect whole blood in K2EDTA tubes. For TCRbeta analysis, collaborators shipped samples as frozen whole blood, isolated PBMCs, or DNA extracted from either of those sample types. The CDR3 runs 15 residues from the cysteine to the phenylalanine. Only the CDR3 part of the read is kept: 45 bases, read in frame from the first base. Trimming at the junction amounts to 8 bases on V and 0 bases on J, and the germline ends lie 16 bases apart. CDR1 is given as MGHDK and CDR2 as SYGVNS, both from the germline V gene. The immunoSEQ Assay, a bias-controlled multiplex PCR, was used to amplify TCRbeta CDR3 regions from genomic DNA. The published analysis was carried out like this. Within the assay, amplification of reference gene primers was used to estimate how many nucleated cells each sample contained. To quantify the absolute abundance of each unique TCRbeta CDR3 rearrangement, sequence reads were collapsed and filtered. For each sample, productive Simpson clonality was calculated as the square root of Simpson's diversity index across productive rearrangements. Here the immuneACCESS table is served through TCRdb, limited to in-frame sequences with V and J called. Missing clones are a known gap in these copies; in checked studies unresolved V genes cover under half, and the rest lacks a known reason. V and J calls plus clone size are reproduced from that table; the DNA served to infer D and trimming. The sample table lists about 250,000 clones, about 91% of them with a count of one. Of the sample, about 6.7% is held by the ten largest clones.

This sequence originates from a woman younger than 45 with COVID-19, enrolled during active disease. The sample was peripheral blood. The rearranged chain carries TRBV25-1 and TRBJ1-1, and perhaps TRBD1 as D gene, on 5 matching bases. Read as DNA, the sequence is TGTGCCAGCCTTAGCCCTACAGGATTGAACACTGAAGCTTTCTTT. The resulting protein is CASLSPTGLNTEAFF.